These 29 T cell receptor beta chains were all obtained from the same sample, sequenced in a study of metastatic and nonmetastatic thyroid tumors. MiXCR was used by TCRdb to re-call the PCR reads. This sample has some 15,000 clones; approximately 13% occur once, and the top ten carry approximately 16%. There were no patients who had received any treatment before thyroid surgery. The specimen sequenced was tumor tissue. Receptors were obtained from a female donor with papillary thyroid cancer or a benign thyroid nodule (not recorded which). Some clones in this sample may be carry-over from other donors' samples.

This clone was observed at least ten times. This chain joins TRBV11-2 and TRBJ2-7; D might be TRBD1 (6 bases). Germline-derived CDR1 and CDR2 are SGHAT and FQNNGV. Between the trimmed V and J ends, which lost 1 base and 0 bases, there was a span of 13 bases. This CDR3 is 16 amino acids long. CDR3 sequence: CASSLVRQESSYEQYF. Here the CDR3 DNA reads TGTGCCAGCAGCTTAGTAAGACAGGAGAGCTCCTACGAGCAGTACTTC.

This clone was counted many times. This sequence joins TRBV20-1 and TRBJ2-3; D not certain. Trimming left V 5 bases short and J 0 bases short, with 9 bases between. This CDR3 has 13 amino acids. Per the germline V gene, CDR1 is DFQATT and CDR2 is SNEGSKA (reference sequence). The CDR3: CSAAPGSTDTQYF. The CDR3 nucleotides read TGCAGTGCTGCCCCCGGGAGCACAGATACGCAGTATTTT.

The sample holds many counts of this clone. CDR3 coding DNA: TGTGCCAGCAGTTATTTTGGGAAACTAACCGGGGAGCTGTTTTTT. Encoded protein: CASSYFGKLTGELFF. The chain joins TRBV6-1 to TRBJ2-2; D uncertain. Germline CDR1 reads MNHNS; CDR2 reads SASEGT. The length of the CDR3 is 15 residues. Trimming removed 5 bases from V and 5 bases from J, with 15 bases in between.

Concerning this clone: The junction does not match germline at one end; this may be a read error. The chain carries TRBV5-1 and TRBJ1-2, with 7 nucleotides matching TRBD1. The CDR3 contains 13 residues. Germline assignment: CDR1 SGHRS and CDR2 YFSETQ. The CDR3: CASSSQGNYVYTF. CDR3 bases: TGCGCCAGCAGCTCACAGGGGAACTATGTCTACACCTTC.

A few counts support this clone. One junction end does not reproduce the germline sequence, and a read error may be involved. This chain uses TRBV5-1 with TRBJ2-3; the match to TRBD1 covers 7 bases. Germline CDR1 reads SGHRS; CDR2 reads YFSETQ. The CDR3 has 14 residues. The CDR3: CVSSSGQGTDTQYF. In DNA, the CDR3 is TGCGTCAGCAGCTCCGGACAGGGCACAGATACGCAGTATTTT.

This clone was recorded many times. The V call is TRBV18, the J call TRBJ2-1, with D tentatively TRBD2 (6 bases). The CDR3 totals 14 residues. Germline lookup yields CDR1 KGHSH and CDR2 LQKENI. Trimming stripped 1 base from V and 4 bases from J, with 8 bases between. CDR3 bases: TGTGCCAGCTCACCACTAGCGGAATACAATGAGCAGTTCTTC. Amino acid sequence: CASSPLAEYNEQFF.

Points on this clone: This may be a read error, as it is one base from a much larger clone. In this CDR3 the conserved last residue, phenylalanine or tryptophan, is missing, so a read error is likely. V usage is TRBV20-1 and J usage is TRBJ1-6, with D possibly matching TRBD1 (5 bases). V was trimmed by 5 bases and J by 10 bases, leaving 9 bases between them. Germline values: CDR1 DFQATT, CDR2 SNEGSKA (reference sequence). The CDR3 totals 11 residues. CDR3 sequence (DNA): TGCAGTGCTGGCAAGGGGTCACCCCTCCACCTT. Translated, it gives CSAGKGSPLHL.

In this sample, this clone turned up many times. This chain joins TRBV9 and TRBJ2-1; 10 bases are shared with TRBD2. J was trimmed by 5 bases and V by 2 bases; bases with no gene match: 1. The CDR3 extends over 14 amino acids. CDR1 SGDLS and CDR2 YYNGEE come from the germline V gene. The CDR3 DNA reads TGTGCCAGCAGCGTGAGCGGGGGGGACAATGAGCAGTTCTTC. Its translation is CASSVSGGDNEQFF.

This clone has just a few counts. The rearrangement links TRBV6-1 to TRBJ1-2; D perhaps matches TRBD1 (5 bases). The germline V gene encodes CDR1 MNHNS and CDR2 SASEGT. V lost 5 bases and J lost 2, with 9 bases in between. CDR3 size: 13 residues. The CDR3 is CASSSGPNYGYTF. The CDR3 DNA reads TGTGCCAGCAGTTCGGGACCGAACTATGGCTACACCTTC.

This clone was recorded many times. The chain recombines TRBV5-6 with TRBJ2-1, with 13 bases identical to TRBD2. CDR1 SGHDT and CDR2 YYEEEE come from the germline V gene. The CDR3 extends over 17 amino acids. The ends lost 6 bases at V and 3 bases at J; junction bases unmatched: 9. The CDR3: CASNKLAGGHIYNEQFF. CDR3 in DNA: TGTGCCAGCAATAAACTAGCGGGGGGGCATATCTACAATGAGCAGTTCTTC.

V and J are TRBV7-3 and TRBJ1-1, with D unresolved. Per the germline V gene, CDR1 is SGHTA and CDR2 is FQGTGA. The CDR3 totals 13 residues. Trimming stripped 1 base from V and 3 bases from J, with 6 bases between. The CDR3 DNA is TGTGCCAGCAGCTTAAATGGGGACACTGAAGCTTTCTTT. Translating gives CASSLNGDTEAFF.

This clone was detected ten times or more. The chain links TRBV2 to TRBJ2-5; 9 bases match TRBD2. The CDR3 loop spans 15 amino acids. The ends lost 4 bases at V and 5 bases at J; junction bases unmatched: 8. The germline V gene encodes CDR1 SNHLY and CDR2 FYNNEI. The CDR3 DNA is TGTGCCAGCAGTGGTCGAGCGGGGGGCCGGGAGACCCAGTACTTC. Translation gives CASSGRAGGRETQYF.

This clone was recorded many times. The chain has TRBV6-5 and TRBJ2-3; possible D gene TRBD2, 6 bases. Between the trimmed V and J ends, which lost 6 bases and 5 bases, there was a span of 24 bases. The CDR3 is 17 amino acids. The germline gives CDR1 MNHEY, CDR2 SVGAGI. CDR3 residues: CASSPSTQGGSRDTQYF. The CDR3 nucleotides are TGTGCCAGCAGCCCCAGCACGCAGGGAGGTAGTAGAGATACGCAGTATTTT.

This clone came up many times. The CDR3 DNA sequence: TGTGCCAGCAGCTTGGAGACAGGCGCAAGTGGCTACACCTTC. Its protein is CASSLETGASGYTF. The J gene is TRBJ1-2, the V gene TRBV5-4, with D tentatively TRBD1 (6 bases). The V end was cut by 0 bases, the J end by 7 bases, with 13 bases between. Germline V gene lookup returns CDR1 SGHNT and CDR2 YYREEE (reference sequence). The CDR3 contains 14 residues.

By share of the sample, this clone is medium-sized. The V call is TRBV4-3, the J call TRBJ1-5; the D gene is possibly TRBD1 (5 bases). CDR1 and CDR2 from the germline V gene are LGHNA and YSLEER. Trimming took 0 bases from V and 0 from J, leaving 18 bases between them. The CDR3 has 19 residues. CDR3 amino acids: CASSQDLGGTVNSNQPQHF. The CDR3 DNA sequence: TGCGCCAGCAGCCAAGATCTGGGCGGGACGGTAAATAGCAATCAGCCCCAGCATTTT.

This clone appeared many times. The J gene is TRBJ2-7, the V gene TRBV7-8, with 7 positions matching TRBD2. CDR1 is SGHVS, CDR2 FQNEAQ, per germline. The CDR3 is 16 amino acids. V was clipped by 1 base and J by 4 bases; unmatched bases: 10. The CDR3 nucleotides read TGTGCCAGCAGCTTAGGGCTAGCGGTCTCCGTATACGAGCAGTACTTC. Amino acids: CASSLGLAVSVYEQYF.

This clone has a handful of counts. A much bigger clone sits one base away, suggesting this may be a read error. This chain connects TRBV10-3 to TRBJ2-2; D may be TRBD2 (6 bases). The germline V and J ends were trimmed by 7 bases and 3 bases, with 15 bases remaining between them. The CDR3 is 15 residues long. CDR1 is ENHRY, CDR2 SYGVKD, per germline. Here the CDR3 reads CAITPAGPDTGELFF. Written as DNA, the CDR3 is TGTGCCATCACCCCAGCGGGCCCGGACACCGGGGAGCTGTTTTTT.

This clone was seen many times. A much larger clone differs from this one at a single base, so this may be a read error. Other nucleotide sequences from this sample produce the same CDR3. This chain joins TRBV6-1 and TRBJ2-7; tentative D call: TRBD2 (5 bases). The germline V and J ends were trimmed by 6 bases and 7 bases, with 13 bases remaining between them. This CDR3 has 12 amino acids. Looked up from germline, CDR1 is MNHNS and CDR2 is SASEGT. Here the CDR3 DNA reads TGTGCCAGCAGCACTAGTGGGCGGGAGCAGTACTTC. It yields the protein CASSTSGREQYF.

There are many counts of this clone. V usage is TRBV28 and J usage is TRBJ1-1; no clear D gene. The germline gives CDR1 MDHEN, CDR2 SYDVKM. CDR3 length: 13 residues. V was clipped by 6 bases and J by 4 bases, with 12 bases between them. CDR3 sequence (DNA): TGTGCCAGCAGCCGGCCAAGAATCACTGAAGCTTTCTTT. It yields the protein CASSRPRITEAFF.

This clone was counted at least ten times. The chain has TRBV7-3 and TRBJ2-1, with D possibly being TRBD1 (5 bases). CDR1 is SGHTA and CDR2 is FQGTGA in the germline V gene. The V end lost 1 base, the J end lost 2 bases, and 9 bases lay between the germline ends. The CDR3 sequence is 15 residues long. CDR3 sequence reads: CASSLMGQAYNEQFF. CDR3 coding DNA: TGTGCCAGCAGCTTAATGGGGCAGGCCTACAATGAGCAGTTCTTC.

This clone has at least ten counts. The chain links TRBV18 to TRBJ2-7; unclear D gene. Trimming left V 0 bases short and J 2 bases short, with 17 bases between. The germline V gene has CDR1 KGHSH and CDR2 LQKENI. The CDR3 runs to 17 residues. For the CDR3, the DNA is TGTGCCAGCTCACCACCGGTGGATGTGGCGGACCCCTACGAGCAGTACTTC. Its translation: CASSPPVDVADPYEQYF. The full variable domain, rest sourced from reference TRBV18 and TRBJ2-7, is NAGVMQNPRHLVRRRGQEARLRCSPMKGHSHVYWYRQLPEEGLKFMVYLQKENIIDESGMPKERFSAEFPKEGPSILRIQQVVRGDSAAYFCASSPPVDVADPYEQYFGPGTRLTVT.

The sample holds many counts of this clone. With a much larger clone just one base away, this may be a read error. The chain employs TRBV28 and TRBJ2-7; TRBD2 agrees at 13 bases. Germline V gives CDR1 MDHEN, CDR2 SYDVKM. There are 14 residues in the CDR3. CDR3 sequence: CACSEGLAGDEQYF. The CDR3 bases are TGTGCCTGCAGTGAAGGACTAGCGGGAGATGAGCAGTACTTC.

The chain couples TRBV20-1 to TRBJ1-1; a possible D gene is TRBD1 (5 bases). The CDR3 contains 13 residues. Looked up from germline, CDR1 is DFQATT and CDR2 is SNEGSKA (reference sequence). Deletions cut 6 bases from V and 1 base from J, with 12 bases between. The CDR3 spells CSARRDGNTEAFF. The CDR3 coding sequence is TGCAGTGCGAGAAGGGACGGGAACACTGAAGCTTTCTTT.

The chain employs TRBV6-5 and TRBJ2-2; D tentatively reads TRBD1 or TRBD2 (6 bases each). CDR1 MNHEY and CDR2 SVGAGI come from the germline V gene. The CDR3 is made up of 15 amino acids. With 2 bases removed from V and 4 bases from J, the gap between germline ends came to 11 bases. CDR3 nucleotide sequence: TGTGCCAGCAGTTACCAACAGGGAGGCACCGGGGAGCTGTTTTTT. This codes for CASSYQQGGTGELFF.

This clone was picked up many times. This rearrangement joins TRBV7-9 to TRBJ1-2; D is ambiguous. This CDR3 comprises 15 residues. CDR1 is SEHNR and CDR2 is FQNEAQ in the germline V gene (reference sequence). Deletions cut 1 base from V and 4 bases from J, with 13 bases between. The CDR3 is CASSLGGQGLYGYTF. CDR3 in DNA: TGTGCCAGCAGCTTAGGTGGTCAAGGCCTCTATGGCTACACCTTC. The whole variable domain, filled in from reference TRBV7-9 and TRBJ1-2, reads DTGVSQNPRHKITKRGQNVTFRCDPISEHNRLYWYRQTLGQGPEFLTYFQNEAQLEKSRLLSDRFSAERPKGSFSTLEIQRTEQGDSAMYLCASSLGGQGLYGYTFGSGTRLTVV.

The table lists this clone with a count of one. The CDR3 coding sequence is TGCAGTGCGGGGGGCCCTAGCACAGATACGCAGTATTTT. Translation: CSAGGPSTDTQYF. The chain carries TRBV20-1 and TRBJ2-3, with D perhaps TRBD1 or TRBD2 (6 bases each). Germline assignment: CDR1 DFQATT and CDR2 SNEGSKA (reference sequence). The CDR3 sequence is 13 residues long. Between the trimmed V and J ends, which lost 6 bases and 0 bases, there was a span of 10 bases.

In this sample, this clone turned up many times. V gene TRBV12-3 or TRBV12-4 combines with J gene TRBJ1-2; 7 bases agree with TRBD1. The CDR3 has 11 amino acids. J gave up 7 bases and V 6 bases, and 2 bases lay outside the gene matches. For the CDR3, the DNA is TGTGCCAGCAGCACAGGGGCTGGCTACACCTTC. This gives the protein CASSTGAGYTF.

In this sample, this clone turned up many times. The chain recombines TRBV30 with TRBJ1-4, with no clear D. Trimming cost V 3 bases and J 7 bases, with 12 bases left between them. The CDR3 contains 13 residues. The germline gives CDR1 GTSNPN, CDR2 SVGIG (reference sequence). CDR3 amino acids: CAWRKVGGEKLFF. DNA for the CDR3: TGTGCCTGGAGAAAGGTGGGAGGTGAAAAACTGTTTTTT.

This clone was observed many times. V gene TRBV7-2 combines with J gene TRBJ1-5; D call uncertain. The V end lost 4 bases, the J end lost 1 base, and 8 bases lay between the germline ends. The CDR3 has 14 residues. Germline loops: CDR1 SGHTA, CDR2 FQGNSA. The CDR3 sequence is CASSSGLSNQPQHF. DNA of the CDR3: TGTGCCAGCAGCTCAGGATTAAGCAATCAGCCCCAGCATTTT. Looking up the rest from reference TRBV7-2 and TRBJ1-5 gives the full variable domain: GAGVSQSPSNKVTEKGKDVELRCDPISGHTALYWYRQSLGQGLEFLIYFQGNSAPDKSGLPSDRFSAERTGGSVSTLTIQRTQQEDSAVYLCASSSGLSNQPQHFGDGTRLSIL.